A single sample gave rise to the 3 T cell receptor beta chains below, sequenced in a study of blood T cell repertoires in COVID-19. This table comes from immunoSEQ multiplex PCR, and its TCRdb copy is limited to in-frame clones, with some not included. The data show 310,000 or so clones, 87% seen once. The sample was PBMCs or T cells enriched from blood (not recorded which). The receptors here all came from a woman aged 18-30 years who had recovered from COVID-19.

V is TRBV28 and J is TRBJ2-1; TRBD1 matches 7 bases. The CDR3 runs to 18 residues. Germline V gene lookup returns CDR1 MDHEN and CDR2 SYDVKM. With V trimmed by 4 bases and J by 3 bases, 15 bases remained unmatched. The CDR3 protein is CASSSLDRATFLYNEQFF. In nucleotides, the CDR3 is TGTGCCAGCAGTTCCCTCGACAGGGCCACCTTCCTCTACAATGAGCAGTTCTTC.

This clone was counted a single time. V usage is TRBV7-9 and J usage is TRBJ2-3; D is perhaps TRBD1 (6 bases). The CDR3 is 14 residues long. V shed 4 bases and J shed 0 bases, with 8 bases lying between them. Germline V gives CDR1 SEHNR, CDR2 FQNEAQ (reference sequence). CDR3 DNA sequence: TGTGCCAGCAGCTGGACAGCTAGCACAGATACGCAGTATTTT. Encoded protein: CASSWTASTDTQYF.

This rearrangement joins TRBV6-2 or TRBV6-3 to TRBJ1-6; tentatively, D is TRBD1 (6 bases). Germline CDR1 and CDR2: MNHEY and SVGEGT. Deletions cut 4 bases from V and 7 bases from J, with 14 bases between. The CDR3 extends over 15 amino acids. This CDR3 is CASSSSGHSNSPLHF. The CDR3 nucleotides read TGTGCCAGCAGTTCATCGGGACATTCAAATTCACCCCTCCACTTT.